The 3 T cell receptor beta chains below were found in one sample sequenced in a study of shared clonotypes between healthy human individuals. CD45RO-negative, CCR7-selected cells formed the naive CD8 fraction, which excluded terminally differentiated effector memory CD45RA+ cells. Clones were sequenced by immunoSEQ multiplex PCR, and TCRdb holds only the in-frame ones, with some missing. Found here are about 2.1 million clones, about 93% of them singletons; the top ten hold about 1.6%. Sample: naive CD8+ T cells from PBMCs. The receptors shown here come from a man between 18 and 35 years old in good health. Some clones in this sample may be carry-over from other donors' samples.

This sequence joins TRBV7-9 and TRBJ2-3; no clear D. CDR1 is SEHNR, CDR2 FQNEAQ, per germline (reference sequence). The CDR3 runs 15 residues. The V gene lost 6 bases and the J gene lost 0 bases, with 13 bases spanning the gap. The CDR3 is CASSPGPPSTDTQYF. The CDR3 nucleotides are TGTGCCAGCAGTCCCGGACCTCCGAGCACAGATACGCAGTATTTT.

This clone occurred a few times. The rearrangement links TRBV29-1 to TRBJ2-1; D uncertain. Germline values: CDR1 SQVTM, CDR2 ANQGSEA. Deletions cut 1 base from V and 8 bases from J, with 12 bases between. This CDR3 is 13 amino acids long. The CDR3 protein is CSVEVWVRDEQFF. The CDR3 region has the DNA TGCAGCGTTGAAGTTTGGGTCCGGGATGAGCAGTTCTTC.

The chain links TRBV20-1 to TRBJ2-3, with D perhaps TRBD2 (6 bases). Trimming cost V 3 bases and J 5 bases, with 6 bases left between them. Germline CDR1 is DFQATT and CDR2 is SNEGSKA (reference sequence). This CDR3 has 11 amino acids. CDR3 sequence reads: CSARGGDTQYF. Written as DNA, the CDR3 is TGCAGTGCTAGGGGGGGAGATACGCAGTATTTT.